This T cell receptor beta chain came from a study of CD8+ T cells in alopecia areata. Overall study: Those treated were given oral tofacitinib at 5 to 10 mg twice daily. Study outcomes and limitations: Lesional tissue from the scalp (especially in alopecia totalis/universalis) showed higher clonality than normal scalp.

Alopecia areata patients had lesional scalp punch biopsies and peripheral blood taken from them. Researchers picked out CD4+ and CD8+ T cells from PBMCs by sorting. cDNA prepared by RNA extraction and subsequent reverse transcription served as the template for sequencing. Some clones are missing from TCRdb's copy, which holds only in-frame ones; the method was immunoSEQ multiplex PCR. The sample lists about 140,000 clones, about 60% occurring once. As regards this clone: What it binds is not known.

The CDR3 is made up of 13 amino acids. In germline, CDR1 is PRHDT, CDR2 FYEKMQ (reference sequence). The V and J ends lost 1 base and 5 bases respectively, with 8 bases between them. This clonotype originated in a human donor with alopecia areata. This chain connects TRBV13 to TRBJ1-1, with D perhaps matching TRBD1 (6 bases). Specimen: CD4+ T cells sorted from blood, collected at week 0. The CDR3 nucleotides read TGTGCCAGCAGCTTAGTACAGGGTACTGAAGCTTTCTTT. It codes for CASSLVQGTEAFF.